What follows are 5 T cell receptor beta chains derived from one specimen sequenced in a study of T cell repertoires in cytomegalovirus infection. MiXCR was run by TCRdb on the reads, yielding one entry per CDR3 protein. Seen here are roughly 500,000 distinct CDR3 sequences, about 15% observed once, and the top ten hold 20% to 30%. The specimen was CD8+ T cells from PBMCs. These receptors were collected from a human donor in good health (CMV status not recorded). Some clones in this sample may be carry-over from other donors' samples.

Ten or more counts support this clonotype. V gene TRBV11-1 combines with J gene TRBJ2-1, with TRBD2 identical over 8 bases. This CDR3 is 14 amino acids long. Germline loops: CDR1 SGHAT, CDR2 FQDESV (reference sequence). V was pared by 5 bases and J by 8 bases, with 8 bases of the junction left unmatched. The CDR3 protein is CASSLRTSMDEQFF. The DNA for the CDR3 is TGTGCCAGCAGCCTCCGGACTAGCATGGATGAGCAGTTCTTC.

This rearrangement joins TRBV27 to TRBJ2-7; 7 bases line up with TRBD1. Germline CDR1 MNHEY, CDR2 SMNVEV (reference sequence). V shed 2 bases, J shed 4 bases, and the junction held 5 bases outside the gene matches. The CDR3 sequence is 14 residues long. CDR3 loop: CASSLKGAEYEQYF. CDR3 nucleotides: TGTGCCAGCAGTTTAAAGGGGGCTGAGTACGAGCAGTACTTC.

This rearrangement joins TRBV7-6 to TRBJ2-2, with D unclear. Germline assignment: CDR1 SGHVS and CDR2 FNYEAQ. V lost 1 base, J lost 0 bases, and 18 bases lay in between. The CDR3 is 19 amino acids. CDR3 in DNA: TGTGCCAGCAGCTTAGTGTCGGTATTGGTATCCTCGAACACCGGGGAGCTGTTTTTT. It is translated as CASSLVSVLVSSNTGELFF.

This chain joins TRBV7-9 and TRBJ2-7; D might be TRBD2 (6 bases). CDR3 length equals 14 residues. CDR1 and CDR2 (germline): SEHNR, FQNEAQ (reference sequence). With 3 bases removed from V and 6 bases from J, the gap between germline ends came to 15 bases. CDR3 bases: TGTGCCAGCAGCTTGGTCGGGAGAGGGACCGAGCAGTACTTC. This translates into CASSLVGRGTEQYF.

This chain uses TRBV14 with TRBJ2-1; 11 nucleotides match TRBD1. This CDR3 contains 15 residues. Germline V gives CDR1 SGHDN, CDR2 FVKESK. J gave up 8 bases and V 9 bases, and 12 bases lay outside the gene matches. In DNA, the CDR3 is TGTGCCAGTTCCAAAGTTGGGACAGGGGGTTATGAGCAGTTCTTC. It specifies CASSKVGTGGYEQFF.